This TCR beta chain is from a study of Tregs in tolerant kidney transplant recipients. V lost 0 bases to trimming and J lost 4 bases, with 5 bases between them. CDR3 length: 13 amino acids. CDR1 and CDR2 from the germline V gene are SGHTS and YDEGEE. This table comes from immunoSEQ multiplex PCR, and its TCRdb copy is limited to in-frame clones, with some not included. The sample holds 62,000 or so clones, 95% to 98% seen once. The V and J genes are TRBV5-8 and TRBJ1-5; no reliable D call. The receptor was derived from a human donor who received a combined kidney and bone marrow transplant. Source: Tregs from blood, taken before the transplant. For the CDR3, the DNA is TGTGCCAGCAGCTTGGTGCAGAATCAGCCCCAGCATTTT. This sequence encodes CASSLVQNQPQHF.